These T cell receptor beta chains were read from a single sample in a study of blood T cell repertoires in COVID-19. Assay used: immunoSEQ multiplex PCR; TCRdb lists only in-frame clones, some missing. The data contain about 120,000 clones, around 80% of them singletons. Input material: peripheral blood. These receptor sequences come from a man aged 25 to 40 with COVID-19, enrolled during active disease. The CDR3 runs from the conserved cysteine through the conserved F or W. Each record gives: J gene, V gene, clone size, D gene, CDR3 protein. A D gene is named only where the DNA matches it firmly. Where a row states a size, it is once, few, many or the class of an expanded clone; other rows omit it.

j_call: TRBJ1-2; v_call: TRBV19; clone_size: .; d_call: .; cdr3_aa: CASTGTGGASGYTF
j_call: TRBJ1-1; v_call: TRBV6-5; clone_size: .; d_call: .; cdr3_aa: CASIYRTPEAFF
j_call: TRBJ2-7; v_call: TRBV28; clone_size: .; d_call: .; cdr3_aa: CASSLFPAAYEQYF
j_call: TRBJ2-1; v_call: TRBV11-3; clone_size: .; d_call: .; cdr3_aa: CASSGRSGNEQFF
j_call: TRBJ2-1; v_call: TRBV10-3; clone_size: .; d_call: TRBD1; cdr3_aa: CAISGGDRQNNEQFF
j_call: TRBJ2-7; v_call: TRBV5-4; clone_size: .; d_call: .; cdr3_aa: CASSSTLSAVEQYF
j_call: TRBJ1-3; v_call: TRBV6-4; clone_size: .; d_call: .; cdr3_aa: CASSAPGQKYGNTIYF
j_call: TRBJ1-2; v_call: TRBV7-3; clone_size: .; d_call: .; cdr3_aa: CASSLTGSTNYGYTF
j_call: TRBJ1-1; v_call: TRBV30; clone_size: .; d_call: .; cdr3_aa: CAWSTTMNTEAFF
j_call: TRBJ2-7; v_call: TRBV12-3/TRBV12-4; clone_size: .; d_call: TRBD2; cdr3_aa: CASSLGGGEQYF
j_call: TRBJ2-7; v_call: TRBV5-1; clone_size: .; d_call: .; cdr3_aa: CASSLYSQGSDYEQYF
j_call: TRBJ2-7; v_call: TRBV4-3; clone_size: .; d_call: .; cdr3_aa: CARSRECDYEQYF
j_call: TRBJ1-2; v_call: TRBV13; clone_size: .; d_call: .; cdr3_aa: CASSPAAGDGYTF
j_call: TRBJ2-3; v_call: TRBV5-1; clone_size: .; d_call: TRBD2; cdr3_aa: CASSLGTSGASTDTQYF
j_call: TRBJ2-2; v_call: TRBV18; clone_size: .; d_call: .; cdr3_aa: CASSPAGPPNTGELFF
j_call: TRBJ2-3; v_call: TRBV5-4; clone_size: .; d_call: .; cdr3_aa: CASSLDMAGTDTQYF
j_call: TRBJ2-1; v_call: TRBV27; clone_size: .; d_call: .; cdr3_aa: CASSDLGQPYNEQFF
j_call: TRBJ2-2; v_call: TRBV10-2; clone_size: .; d_call: TRBD1; cdr3_aa: CASTDAGTGRPGELFF
j_call: TRBJ2-3; v_call: TRBV11-3; clone_size: .; d_call: TRBD2; cdr3_aa: CASSSRSGGARTDTQYF
j_call: TRBJ1-1; v_call: TRBV6-6; clone_size: .; d_call: .; cdr3_aa: CASSNPGWKVPTEAFF
j_call: TRBJ1-4; v_call: TRBV15; clone_size: few; d_call: .; cdr3_aa: CATSRDRPGRVAEKLFF
j_call: TRBJ1-6; v_call: TRBV28; clone_size: .; d_call: .; cdr3_aa: CASSLDRLSSYNSPLHF
j_call: TRBJ2-3; v_call: TRBV3-1/TRBV3-2; clone_size: few; d_call: TRBD2; cdr3_aa: CASRVSGTSGRAADTQYF
j_call: TRBJ1-2; v_call: TRBV10-3; clone_size: .; d_call: TRBD1; cdr3_aa: CAISESRGGAVYGYTF
j_call: TRBJ2-1; v_call: TRBV19; clone_size: .; d_call: TRBD2; cdr3_aa: CASSMWSSGRGEQFF
j_call: TRBJ2-1; v_call: TRBV18; clone_size: .; d_call: TRBD2; cdr3_aa: CASSPLETSGGSYNEQFF
j_call: TRBJ2-7; v_call: TRBV9; clone_size: few; d_call: TRBD1; cdr3_aa: CASSVYAGQGADEQYF
j_call: TRBJ2-2; v_call: TRBV5-1; clone_size: once; d_call: .; cdr3_aa: CASTERPNTGELFF
j_call: TRBJ2-5; v_call: TRBV28; clone_size: .; d_call: .; cdr3_aa: CASSLSAEGGETQYF
j_call: TRBJ1-5; v_call: TRBV7-9; clone_size: .; d_call: TRBD1; cdr3_aa: CAITTQGAGNQPQHF